Listed here is a single T cell receptor (beta chain). As yet, its antigen is unknown. The data were taken from a study of T-cell reconstitution after alpha-beta-depleted transplantation in children. The TCRbeta library incorporated unique molecular identifiers. Each CDR3 protein is one row after TCRdb ran MiXCR on the PCR reads. The sample shows around 700,000 distinct CDR3 sequences, roughly 13% of them seen only once. Study observations and caveats: After one year, T-cell counts and TCRbeta diversity mostly came from new T cells.

The sample in question was PBMCs, obtained before TCRalphabeta/CD19-depleted stem cell transplant. The receptor comes from a girl under 10 years old with congenital amegakaryocytic thrombocytopenia, due to receive a stem cell transplant.

CDR3 bases: TGTGCCACCAGTGACCTAGGTGGTACGCAGTATTTT. The encoded protein is CATSDLGGTQYF. The V call is TRBV24-1, the J call TRBJ2-3; D is uncertain. This CDR3 has 12 amino acids. Looked up from germline, CDR1 is KGHDR and CDR2 is SFDVKD. V shed 4 bases and J shed 8 bases, with 9 bases lying between them.